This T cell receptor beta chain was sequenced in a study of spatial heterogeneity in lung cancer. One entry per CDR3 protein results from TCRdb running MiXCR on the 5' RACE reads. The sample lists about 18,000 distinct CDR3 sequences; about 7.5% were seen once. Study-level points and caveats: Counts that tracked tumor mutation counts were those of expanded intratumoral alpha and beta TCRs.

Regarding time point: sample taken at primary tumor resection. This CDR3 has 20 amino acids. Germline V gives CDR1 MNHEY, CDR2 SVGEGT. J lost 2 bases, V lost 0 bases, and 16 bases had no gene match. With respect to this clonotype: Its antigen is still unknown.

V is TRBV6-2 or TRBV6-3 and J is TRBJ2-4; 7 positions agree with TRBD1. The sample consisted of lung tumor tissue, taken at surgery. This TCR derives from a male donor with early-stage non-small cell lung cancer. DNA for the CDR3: TGTGCCAGCAGTTACTCTAAACAGGGGCTCTTACCCCTTTCCAAAAACATTCAGTACTTC. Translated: CASSYSKQGLLPLSKNIQYF.